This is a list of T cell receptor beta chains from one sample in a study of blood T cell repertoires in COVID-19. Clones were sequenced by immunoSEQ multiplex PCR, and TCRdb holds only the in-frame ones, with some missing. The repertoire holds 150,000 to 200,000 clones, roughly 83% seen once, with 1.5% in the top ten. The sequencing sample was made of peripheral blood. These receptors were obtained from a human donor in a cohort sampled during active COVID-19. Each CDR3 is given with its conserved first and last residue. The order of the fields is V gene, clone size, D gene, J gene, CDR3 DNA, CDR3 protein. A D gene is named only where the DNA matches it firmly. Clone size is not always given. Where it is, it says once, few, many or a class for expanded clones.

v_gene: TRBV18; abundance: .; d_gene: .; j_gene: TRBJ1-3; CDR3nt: TGTGCCAGCTCCCCGCGGGGTGGAAACACCATATATTTT; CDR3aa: CASSPRGGNTIYF
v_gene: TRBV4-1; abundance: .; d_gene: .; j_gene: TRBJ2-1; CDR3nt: TGCGCCAGCAGCCAAGTTGATCTAGTAACCTACAATGAGCAGTTCTTC; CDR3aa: CASSQVDLVTYNEQFF
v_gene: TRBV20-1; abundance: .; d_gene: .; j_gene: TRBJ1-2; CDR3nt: TGCAGTGCCCGTCCCCCTAGTGGCTACACCTTC; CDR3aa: CSARPPSGYTF
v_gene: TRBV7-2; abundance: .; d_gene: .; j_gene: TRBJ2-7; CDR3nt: TGTGCCAGCAGCTTAGACAGGTTCTACGAGCAGTACTTC; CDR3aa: CASSLDRFYEQYF
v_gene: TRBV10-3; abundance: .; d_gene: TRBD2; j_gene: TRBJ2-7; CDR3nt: TGTGCCATCAGTGACGGCGGGAGGGCCTACGAGCAGTACTTC; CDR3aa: CAISDGGRAYEQYF
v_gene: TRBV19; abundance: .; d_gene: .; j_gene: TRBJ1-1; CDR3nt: TGTGCCAGTAGTATAATCGGAGCAGGGACACCGAACACTGAAGCTTTCTTT; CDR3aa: CASSIIGAGTPNTEAFF
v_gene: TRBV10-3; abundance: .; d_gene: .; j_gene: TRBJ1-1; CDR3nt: TGTGCCATCACCATGGACAGAAACACTGAAGCTTTCTTT; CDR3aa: CAITMDRNTEAFF
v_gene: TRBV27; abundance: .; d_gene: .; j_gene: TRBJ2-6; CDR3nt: TGTGCCAGCAGTTTATCAGGGGTGGGCACTGGGGCCAACGTCCTGACTTTC; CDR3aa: CASSLSGVGTGANVLTF
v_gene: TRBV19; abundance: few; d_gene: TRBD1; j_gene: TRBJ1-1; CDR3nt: TGTGCCAGTACCTACAGGGGACAACTAGGCACTGAAGCTTTCTTT; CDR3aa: CASTYRGQLGTEAFF
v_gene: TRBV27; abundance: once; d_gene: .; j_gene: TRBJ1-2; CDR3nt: TGTGCCAGCAGTTCCCCCGGGGGGGCGGACTATGGCTACACCTTC; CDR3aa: CASSSPGGADYGYTF
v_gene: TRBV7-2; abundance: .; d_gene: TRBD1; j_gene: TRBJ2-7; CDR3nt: TGTGCCAGCAGCCCTAGGGGGACAGCCTACGAGCAGTACTTC; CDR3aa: CASSPRGTAYEQYF
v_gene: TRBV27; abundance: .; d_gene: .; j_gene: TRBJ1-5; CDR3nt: TGTGCCAGCAGTTTTGTCCGGGACTTACCGAATCAGCCCCAGCATTTT; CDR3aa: CASSFVRDLPNQPQHF
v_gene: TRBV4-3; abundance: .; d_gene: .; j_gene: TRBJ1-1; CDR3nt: TGCGCCAGCAGCCCCGCCACGGGAAACACTGAAGCTTTCTTT; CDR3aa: CASSPATGNTEAFF
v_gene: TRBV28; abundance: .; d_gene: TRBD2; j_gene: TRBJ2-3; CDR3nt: TGTGCCAGCAGCGATCTAGGGACTAGCGGGAAGACAGATACGCAGTATTTT; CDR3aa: CASSDLGTSGKTDTQYF
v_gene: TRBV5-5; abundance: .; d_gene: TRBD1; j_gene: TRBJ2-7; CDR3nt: TGTGCCAGCAGCTTGGAAGGACAGGGGCCGTCCTACGAGCAGTACTTC; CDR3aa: CASSLEGQGPSYEQYF
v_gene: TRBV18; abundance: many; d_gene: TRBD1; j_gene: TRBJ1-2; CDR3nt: TGTGCCAGCTCACCCACTGGACAGGAGATCTATGGCTACACCTTC; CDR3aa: CASSPTGQEIYGYTF
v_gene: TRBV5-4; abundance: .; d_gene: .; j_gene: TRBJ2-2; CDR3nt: TGTGCCAGCAGCTTGGATTTGGGCCCCACCGGGGAGCTGTTTTTT; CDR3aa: CASSLDLGPTGELFF
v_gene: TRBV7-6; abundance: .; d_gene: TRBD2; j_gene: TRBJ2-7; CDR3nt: TGTGCCAGCAGCTCACAACCGATCCCGGGACTAGCGGGAGTAAACGAGCAGTACTTC; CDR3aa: CASSSQPIPGLAGVNEQYF
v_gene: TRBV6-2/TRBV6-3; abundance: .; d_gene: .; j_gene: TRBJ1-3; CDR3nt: TGTGCCAGCAGTTACCACAGGGATGCCGGAAACACCATATATTTT; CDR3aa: CASSYHRDAGNTIYF
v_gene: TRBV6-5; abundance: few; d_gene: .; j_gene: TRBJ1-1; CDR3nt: TGTGCCAGCAGTTCCCTACTTGGGGGAGGCACTGAAGCTTTCTTT; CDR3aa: CASSSLLGGGTEAFF
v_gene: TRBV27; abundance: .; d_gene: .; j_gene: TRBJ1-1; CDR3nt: TGTGCCAGCAGTTTCTTCTTGGGGGAGGGGACTGAAGCTTTCTTT; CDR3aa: CASSFFLGEGTEAFF
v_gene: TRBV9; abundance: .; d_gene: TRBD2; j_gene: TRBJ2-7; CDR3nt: TGTGCCAGCAGCGATACTAGCGGGGGGGCCGACGAGCAGTACTTC; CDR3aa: CASSDTSGGADEQYF
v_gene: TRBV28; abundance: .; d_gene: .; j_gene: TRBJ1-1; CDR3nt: TGTGCCAGCAGTTTAGACACGACCACTGAAGCTTTCTTT; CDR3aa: CASSLDTTTEAFF
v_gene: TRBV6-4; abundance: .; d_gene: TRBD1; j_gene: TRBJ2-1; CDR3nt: TGTGCCAGCAGTGTCGCCCCGGGACAGGACTTCAATGAGCAGTTCTTC; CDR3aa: CASSVAPGQDFNEQFF
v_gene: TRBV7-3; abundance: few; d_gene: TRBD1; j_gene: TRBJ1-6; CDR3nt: TGTGCCAGCAGCCGGGCGGACAGGGCACTTAATTCACCCCTCCACTTT; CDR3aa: CASSRADRALNSPLHF
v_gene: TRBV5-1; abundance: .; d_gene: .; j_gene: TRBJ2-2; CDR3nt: TGCGCCAGCAGCCCTTTTAGTATTTCGAGGGACACCGGGGAGCTGTTTTTT; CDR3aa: CASSPFSISRDTGELFF
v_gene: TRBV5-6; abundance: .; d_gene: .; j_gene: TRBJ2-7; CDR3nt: TGTGCCAGCAGCTTGGGGACGGCAGCGCAGGGTCAGCAGTACTTC; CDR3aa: CASSLGTAAQGQQYF
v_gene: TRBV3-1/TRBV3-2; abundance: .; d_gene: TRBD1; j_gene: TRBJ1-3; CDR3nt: TGTGCCAGCAGCCAAGGGGGGACAGGGAAGAACACCATATATTTT; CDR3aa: CASSQGGTGKNTIYF
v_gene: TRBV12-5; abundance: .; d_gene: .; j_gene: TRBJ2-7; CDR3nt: TGTGCTAGTGGTTCCGGGTCTGGCTACGAGCAGTACTTC; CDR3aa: CASGSGSGYEQYF
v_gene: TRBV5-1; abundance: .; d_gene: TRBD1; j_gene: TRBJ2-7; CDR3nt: TGCGCCAGCAGGGACCGGACAGGGAATGTCTACGAGCAGTACTTC; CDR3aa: CASRDRTGNVYEQYF
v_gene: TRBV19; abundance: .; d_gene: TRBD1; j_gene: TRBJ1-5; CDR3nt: TGTGCCAGTACCGCCGGGACAGCCCAGTGGCCCCAGCATTTT; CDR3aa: CASTAGTAQWPQHF
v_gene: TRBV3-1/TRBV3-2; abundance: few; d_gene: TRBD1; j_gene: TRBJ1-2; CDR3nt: TGTGCCAGCAGCCCCGGGACAGGGGGCTTAGGCTACACCTTC; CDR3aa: CASSPGTGGLGYTF
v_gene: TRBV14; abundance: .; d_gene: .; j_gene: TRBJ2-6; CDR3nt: TGTGCCAGCAGCCAACTAGGTGTCAGAGGGGGACACCTCTTTTCTGGGGCCAACGTCCTGACTTTC; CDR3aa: CASSQLGVRGGHLFSGANVLTF
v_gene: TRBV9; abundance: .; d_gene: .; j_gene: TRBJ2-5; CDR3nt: TGTGCCAGCAGCGTAGCTCAGGGGCGCGGAGTGACCCAGTACTTC; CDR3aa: CASSVAQGRGVTQYF
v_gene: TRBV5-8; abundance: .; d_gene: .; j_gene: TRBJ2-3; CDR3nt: TGTGCCAGCAGCTTGAGGACAGCTAGCACAGATACGCAGTATTTT; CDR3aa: CASSLRTASTDTQYF
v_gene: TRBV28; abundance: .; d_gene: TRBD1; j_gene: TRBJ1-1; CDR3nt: TGTGCCAGCAGTCCCTCCGGACAGGGGATCCTGGACACTGAAGCTTTCTTT; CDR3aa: CASSPSGQGILDTEAFF
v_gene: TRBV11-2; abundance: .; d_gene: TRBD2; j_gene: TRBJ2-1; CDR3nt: TGTGCCAGCAGCTCTCCGGGACTAGGAAGGAATGAGCAGTTCTTC; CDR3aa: CASSSPGLGRNEQFF
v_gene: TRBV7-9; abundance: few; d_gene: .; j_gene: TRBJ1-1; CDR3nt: TGTGCCAGCAGCTTAGCGAAGCAGGAACGGGCTTTCTTT; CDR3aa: CASSLAKQERAFF
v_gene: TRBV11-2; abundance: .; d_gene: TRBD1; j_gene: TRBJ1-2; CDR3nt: TGTGCCAGCACCCTCCAGGGGGGAAGCAACTATGGCTACACCTTC; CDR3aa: CASTLQGGSNYGYTF